The present T cell receptor beta chain was sequenced within a study of control samples from healthy donors and cancer patients. Per the germline V gene, CDR1 is MNHEY and CDR2 is SVGAGI. CDR3 length equals 14 residues. The V end was cut by 5 bases, the J end by 2 bases, with 13 bases between. Produced via immunoSEQ multiplex PCR; TCRdb's table is partial and in-frame only. This sample has roughly 100,000 clones, with 80% to 95% found just once. Sequenced sample: blood. The chain recombines TRBV6-5 with TRBJ2-7; TRBD2 might be the D (6 bases). The sequence derives from a human donor in good health. The donor label of this sample is uncertain. CDR3 amino acids: CASSRRDGAYEQYV. CDR3 in DNA: TGTGCCAGCAGTCGGAGGGACGGGGCCTACGAGCAGTACGTC.